This T cell receptor beta chain was profiled in a study of HIV-infected patients and healthy controls. There are 14 residues in the CDR3. CDR1 and CDR2 (germline): KGHSH, LQKENI. With 5 bases removed from V and 0 bases from J, the gap between germline ends came to 9 bases. 500 ng RNA was reverse transcribed with alpha and beta constant-region primers. Separate chain-specific third strand synthesis with multiplexing indices produced the alpha and beta libraries. TCRdb re-derived calls from the 5' RACE reads in MiXCR, one entry per CDR3 protein. The repertoire includes 15,000 to 20,000 distinct CDR3 sequences, more than 7.5% of them detected once, and about 6.7% sits in the top ten. This clonotype was found many times. Whole blood was used without fractionation, so all unsorted peripheral T cells were included.

Specimen: blood. The chain is built from TRBV18 and TRBJ2-3, with D possibly matching TRBD1 (5 bases). The clonotype originates from an adult in good health. For the CDR3, the DNA is TGTGCCAGCTCAAAGGGGCGAAGCACAGATACGCAGTATTTT. Its protein is CASSKGRSTDTQYF.